The 4 T cell receptor beta chains below come from one sample, sequenced in a study of human T cells and chemical hapten exposure. MiXCR was run by TCRdb on the RACE reads, yielding one entry per CDR3 protein. The top ten clones hold under 7% of a sample with approximately 350,000 distinct CDR3 sequences, around 6% of them seen once. As to time point: patch test 2, 6 weeks after DPC sensitization. Treatment in this sample: therapeutic diphenylcyclopropenone sensitization with weekly scalp DPC. This material consisted of whole blood, taken in connection with sensitization to the hapten diphenylcyclopropenone (DPC). The receptor set was obtained from a woman between 18 and 29 years old with alopecia areata. Some clones in this sample may be carry-over from other donors' samples.

The rearrangement links TRBV6-2 or TRBV6-3 to TRBJ2-1; D unresolved. CDR1 and CDR2 from the germline V gene are MNHEY and SVGEGT. The length of the CDR3 is 16 residues. The ends were cut back, 5 bases at V and 7 bases at J, with 21 bases in the middle. The CDR3 DNA sequence: TGTGCCAGCAGTACCGAACTCCTAGGAAAAACTAATGAGCAGTTCTTC. Translating it yields CASSTELLGKTNEQFF.

This clonotype came up many times. The rearrangement joins TRBV29-1 to TRBJ2-2; 9 bases match TRBD1. The CDR3 covers 12 residues. Trimming removed 6 bases from V and 8 bases from J; junction bases left unmatched: 4. Germline values: CDR1 SQVTM, CDR2 ANQGSEA. For the CDR3, the DNA is TGCAGCGTCGGACAGGGGACGGGGGAGCTGTTTTTT. Protein product: CSVGQGTGELFF.

V and J are TRBV9 and TRBJ2-1; 8 bases align to TRBD2. Germline V gene lookup returns CDR1 SGDLS and CDR2 YYNGEE. The CDR3 consists of 17 residues. Germline trimming cut 2 bases from V and 4 bases from J; bases unmatched to any gene: 11. CDR3 DNA sequence: TGTGCCAGCAGCGTTCACCCCGGGACTAGGGTATACAATGAGCAGTTCTTC. This encodes CASSVHPGTRVYNEQFF.

This clonotype was seen a handful of times. The chain has TRBV28 and TRBJ2-7; 7 bases are shared with TRBD1. The germline V gene encodes CDR1 MDHEN and CDR2 SYDVKM. V gave up 1 base and J gave up 5 bases; unmatched junction bases: 5. CDR3 length: 14 amino acids. CDR3 protein: CASSLSQGLHEQYF. CDR3 in DNA: TGTGCCAGCAGTTTATCACAGGGGCTCCACGAGCAGTACTTC.